This TCR beta chain was recovered during a study of blood T cell repertoires in COVID-19 (dated by TCRdb to 2018 to 2020). For context, the study as a whole: The collaborator samples originated in the United States, Italy and Spain and spanned the acute and convalescent phases of COVID-19. The samples were drawn from two sources: the first 160 participants of the ongoing ImmuneRACE study, and some 1,300 subjects contributed by 6 global collaborators. The repertoires were released in a freely available public database meant as a resource for research on the immune response to SARS-CoV-2. The dataset comprised deeply sampled blood TCRbeta repertoires from subjects exposed to, actively infected with, or recovered from COVID-19. Sample metadata almost always included a de-identified subject ID, COVID-19 status, age in years and sex. The prospective study material was composed of cDNA or gDNA derived from T cells, B-cell-depleted T cells, or PBMCs. HLA class I and class II types, where available, came from metadata supplied by the sample provider rather than from assay-based typing. General conclusions and limits of the study: The amount of clinical and demographic metadata varied by source and participant and was provided uncurated.

TCRbeta CDR3 regions were amplified from genomic DNA by means of the immunoSEQ Assay, a bias-controlled multiplex PCR. In the source study's methods: The number of nucleated cells in each sample was estimated by amplification of reference gene primers within the assay. To quantify the absolute abundance of each unique TCRbeta CDR3 rearrangement, sequence reads were collapsed and filtered. For each sample, productive Simpson clonality was calculated by taking the square root of Simpson's diversity index across productive rearrangements. The clones in this table, taken by TCRdb from immuneACCESS, are in-frame only. Not every clone is retained; where verified, under half of the shortfall comes from an unresolved V gene, and the cause of the rest is unknown. That table furnishes V, J and clone size, whereas the DNA furnished D and trimming. The sample data list about 110,000 clones, and approximately 89% of these were observed just once. The ten largest clones capture under 5% of the sample.

Concerning this clone: Its antigen is currently not known. The record has no base qualities; no much larger clone is one base away.

CDR1 SGHRS and CDR2 YFSETQ were looked up in the germline V gene. Ends trimmed: V by 4 bases, J by 0 bases; bases unmatched to a gene: 6. From the cysteine up to the phenylalanine, the CDR3 has a length of 15 residues. The sequence is cut down to CDR3 DNA, 45 bases in frame from base 1. Collaborating institutions collected whole blood in K2EDTA tubes following their own protocols. For TCRbeta analysis, collaborators shipped samples as frozen whole blood, isolated PBMCs, or DNA extracted from either of those sample types. The specimen sequenced was peripheral blood. The source of this sequence is a man in his forties with acute or convalescent COVID-19. Recombination linked TRBV5-1 to TRBJ1-1; 7 bases in the middle match TRBD1. CDR3 protein: CASSHGTGVNTEAFF. The DNA reads TGCGCCAGCAGCCACGGAACAGGGGTGAACACTGAAGCTTTCTTT.